This TCR beta chain was captured by sequencing in a study of T cell responses to AZD1222 COVID-19 vaccine. Timing groups of about 4 and about 12 weeks for second doses were pooled. TCRdb keeps only in-frame clones here, not all; method: immunoSEQ multiplex PCR. The sample holds about 170,000 clones, around 88% seen once. Deletions cut 0 bases from V and 5 bases from J, with 9 bases between. There are 14 residues in the CDR3. CDR1 is SGHDT and CDR2 is YYEEEE in the germline V gene. The TCR sequence derives from an adult who received the AZD1222 COVID-19 vaccine. The chain has TRBV5-6 and TRBJ1-5, with D hard to call. The material sequenced was peripheral blood, taken 28 days after the second AZD1222 dose. The DNA for the CDR3 is TGTGCCAGCAGCTTGGTGTCAGAGGATCAGCCCCAGCATTTT. This gives the protein CASSLVSEDQPQHF.